Described below is a single TCR beta chain sequence and its context. This receptor's antigen is unknown. Per-base quality was not reported, and no clone a single base away is much larger than it. The data were obtained in a study of shared clonotypes between healthy human individuals (dated by TCRdb to 2020 to 2022). For context, the study as a whole: The cohort included a few men and two women between 18 and 49 years of age. Per donor, three plates each were used for CD4 naive and CD4 memory, two for CD8 naive, and one for CD8 memory. Leukapheresis yielded between about 0.8 and 9.5 billion PBMCs per donor. Blood TCR repertoires of a handful of healthy adults were deeply sequenced to estimate repertoire size and the extent of clonotype sharing between individuals. To increase sequencing depth and limit assay-specific biases, TCR repertoire library preparation and sequencing were carried out by different laboratories using diverse techniques.

For the CD8 naive samples, CD45RO-negative cells were positively selected for CCR7, yielding a CD45RA+CCR7+ population from which TemRA cells were excluded. Healthy HIV-negative adults with no recently reported acute infections or vaccinations were included as donors. All donors were Caucasian adults living in Nashville, Tennessee, USA. Blood was obtained by leukapheresis, after which PBMCs were separated by Ficoll-Histopaque density gradient centrifugation and cryopreserved in liquid nitrogen vapor phase. Analytical flow cytometry was used to check the purity and quantity of each magnetically sorted T cell population. Each sorted fraction had its genomic DNA isolated and then quantified by UV absorbance on a Nanodrop 2000c. Here is what the overall study found, with its caveats: Estimated clonotype richness was generally larger for naive than for memory subsets. Sampling was restricted to blood, and TCR repertoires in tissue are likely to differ from TCR repertoires in blood. The small number of donors limited the genetic and exposure-history diversity represented. Pairwise subsampling led to the expectation that sequencing depth would affect the degree of clonotype sharing among donors. Clonotypes shared by all four sorted-subset donors showed higher generation probabilities than non-shared clonotypes. Incomplete sequencing was indicated by rarefaction of sorted-subset datasets, despite the large sequencing depth. Sharing across a few donors was observed for approximately 4.6% of naive CD4, around 3.5% of naive CD8, 2% to 2.5% of memory CD4, and around 0.4% of memory CD8 clonotypes.

Using the deep immunoSEQ assay, TCR CDR3 regions were amplified from genomic DNA by multiplex PCR. Extracted genomic DNA from each cell subset was spread evenly across all wells of several immunoSEQ 96-well plates, with each plate serving as a replicate. Each replicate PCR for sorted subsets received about 220 ng genomic DNA, equal to roughly 33,000 T cell genomes. Purified libraries were measured with a Qubit 3.0 fluorometer, size-checked on a Bioanalyzer 2100, and measured again with the KAPA Library Quantification kit. Every immunoSEQ 96-well plate was sequenced on a dedicated single-read 150-cycle Illumina NextSeq 550 flow cell. The original methods were these. The immunoSEQ output contained only junctional sequences without quality scores, so filtering could not match that applied to full-length reads. To assign V/J genes and CDR3, sequences were annotated using PyIR, a Python wrapper for IgBLAST v1.9, with IMGT germline references. Any read was removed if the V/J assignment was weak (E-value above 1e-6), the CDR3 was missing, or the read contained stop codons, out-of-frame junctions, or ambiguous translated residues. V3J clonotypes were defined by identical inferred V gene, J gene, and CDR3 amino acid sequence. The percentage overlap between two repertoires was calculated by dividing the number of shared unique clonotypes by the size of the smaller repertoire. Three approaches were used to assess repertoire richness: RTK rarefaction, the Chao1 estimator, and Recon v2.1 estimates of unobserved clonotypes. For all TCRbeta clonotypes obtained by the gDNA method from several donors, generation probabilities were computed with OLGA. TCRdb took over this immuneACCESS table, retaining in-frame rearrangements with V and J assigned. Such tables are incomplete; in checked studies, under half of the missing clones stem from an unresolved V gene, and the remainder is unexplained. That table gives V, J and clone size, and the DNA gave D and trimming. In this sample the table shows millions of clones, approximately 94% of which occur a single time. The top ten clones comprise 1.5% to 2% of the sample.

The germline V end is reduced by 5 bases and the J end by 3 bases; junction bases left unmatched: 12. Counted from cysteine to phenylalanine, this CDR3 has 17 amino acids. Only CDR3 DNA remains: 51 bases, in frame from the first base. Per the germline V gene, MGHDK is the CDR1 and SYGVNS is the CDR2. The sequenced sample was naive CD8+ T cells from PBMCs. Read against the paper, the sample's cell subset or site label means: CD45RA+CCR7+. The sequence was collected from a young man in good health. Some clones in this sample may be carry-over from other donors' samples. The receptor chain draws on TRBV25-1 and TRBJ2-4; 8 middle bases align to TRBD1. The CDR3 region: CASSMRTGIYDKNIQYF. The sequenced DNA is TGTGCCAGCAGTATGCGGACAGGGATTTATGACAAAAACATTCAGTACTTC.